This TCR beta chain was observed in a study of blood T cells in healthy people across ages. Study-wide context: Template switching recovered approximately one barcoded beta molecule for every two T cells.

CDR3 length: 15 amino acids. Germline CDR1 and CDR2: MNHEY and SVGEGT. Unmatched junction bases numbered 7, after V lost 5 bases and J lost 3 bases. PCR was performed a second time for roughly 7 to 12 cycles using a sample-barcoded 5' primer and a J-beta primer mix. In TCRdb, the 5' RACE reads were re-called with MiXCR into one record per CDR3 protein. The sample gives hundreds of thousands of distinct CDR3 sequences, around two fifths of which show up once; 25% to 30% is in the top ten. The clonotype was recovered from a man older than 75 in good health. The chain uses TRBV6-2 or TRBV6-3 and TRBJ1-5, with TRBD1 identical over 7 bases. Sequenced: blood. For the CDR3, the DNA is TGTGCCAGCAGTCAGGACAGGTCGCACAATCAGCCCCAGCATTTT. The encoded protein is CASSQDRSHNQPQHF.